Shown below are 22 T cell receptor beta chains from a single sample sequenced in a study of cytomegalovirus exposure and HLA in healthy donors. Vbeta (60) and Jbeta (13) primers were used in the PCR. Method: immunoSEQ multiplex PCR; TCRdb's copy keeps in-frame clones and lacks some. Among approximately 150,000 clones listed, around three quarters were seen once. Sequenced sample: PBMCs. The receptors were gathered from a man aged 35-49 years in good health and CMV-seronegative.

J is TRBJ2-7 and V is TRBV6-5, with 12 bases matching TRBD2. The CDR3 contains 15 residues. V was clipped by 2 bases and J by 5 bases; unmatched bases: 4. Germline CDR1 and CDR2: MNHEY and SVGAGI. This chain's CDR3 is CASSYRLAGVDEQYF. In DNA, the CDR3 is TGTGCCAGCAGTTACCGACTAGCGGGAGTGGACGAGCAGTACTTC.

This clone has only a few counts. The V and J genes are TRBV30 and TRBJ2-7; 14 nucleotides line up with TRBD2. Per the germline V gene, CDR1 is GTSNPN and CDR2 is SVGIG (reference sequence). J was trimmed by 1 base and V by 2 bases; bases with no gene match: 10. The CDR3 sequence is 18 residues long. CDR3 DNA sequence: TGTGCCTGGAGTACGGGACTAGCGGGAGAGGAATGGTCCTACGAGCAGTACTTC. It codes for CAWSTGLAGEEWSYEQYF.

The table lists this clone with a count of one. The chain joins TRBV18 to TRBJ1-1; unclear D gene. Germline V gene data show CDR1 as KGHSH and CDR2 as LQKENI. This CDR3 comprises 15 residues. Trimming shortened V by 4 bases and J by 3 bases, and 15 bases separated the two germline ends. The CDR3 protein is CASSQTRVGDTEAFF. Written as DNA, the CDR3 is TGTGCCAGCTCACAAACCCGGGTCGGAGACACTGAAGCTTTCTTT. The whole variable domain, remainder taken from reference TRBV18 and TRBJ1-1, is NAGVMQNPRHLVRRRGQEARLRCSPMKGHSHVYWYRQLPEEGLKFMVYLQKENIIDESGMPKERFSAEFPKEGPSILRIQQVVRGDSAAYFCASSQTRVGDTEAFFGQGTRLTVV.

This clone has just one count. The V gene is TRBV7-8, the J gene TRBJ1-2, with TRBD1 identical over 7 bases. The CDR3 runs 14 residues. With V trimmed by 5 bases and J by 4 bases, 7 bases remained unmatched. CDR1 and CDR2 from the germline V gene are SGHVS and FQNEAQ. CDR3 coding DNA: TGTGCCAGCAGCCCTGACAGGGTCGGCTATGGCTACACCTTC. Residues: CASSPDRVGYGYTF.

The V and J genes are TRBV29-1 and TRBJ2-7; D might be TRBD2 (6 bases). The CDR3 has 12 residues. Germline loops: CDR1 SQVTM, CDR2 ANQGSEA. The ends were cut back, 3 bases at V and 6 bases at J, with 12 bases in the middle. The CDR3 bases are TGCAGCGTTGATTGGGGACTTCGCGAGCAGTACTTC. Its protein is CSVDWGLREQYF.

The chain recombines TRBV5-1 with TRBJ2-3; maybe TRBD2 (6 bases). V lost 1 base and J 0 bases, leaving 9 bases between the germline ends. Germline CDR1 is SGHRS and CDR2 is YFSETQ. The CDR3 runs 15 residues. The CDR3 protein is CASSLSGSSTDTQYF. CDR3 bases: TGCGCCAGCAGCTTGAGCGGGTCTAGCACAGATACGCAGTATTTT.

The table lists this clone with a few counts. The V call is TRBV5-4, the J call TRBJ1-1; 7 bases map to TRBD1. The germline V gene encodes CDR1 SGHNT and CDR2 YYREEE (reference sequence). V lost 4 bases to trimming and J lost 4 bases; unmatched junction nucleotides: 1. There are 12 residues in the CDR3. The DNA for the CDR3 is TGTGCCAGCAGCGGGGACAGCACTGAAGCTTTCTTT. Protein: CASSGDSTEAFF.

This rearrangement joins TRBV9 to TRBJ2-5, with TRBD2 as a possible D gene (5 bases). The CDR3 is 14 amino acids. CDR1 is SGDLS and CDR2 is YYNGEE in the germline V gene. V lost 0 bases and J lost 4, with 10 bases in between. The CDR3: CASSVEGRVETQYF. For the CDR3, the DNA is TGTGCCAGCAGCGTAGAAGGGCGGGTAGAGACCCAGTACTTC.

The chain couples TRBV6-1 to TRBJ1-1, with a tentative D call TRBD1 (5 bases). This CDR3 spans 11 amino acids. The V end was cut by 8 bases, the J end by 5 bases, with 9 bases between. Germline V lookup: CDR1 MNHNS, CDR2 SASEGT. In nucleotides, the CDR3 is TGTGCCAGCCCGGGGGGGACTGAAGCTTTCTTT. Translated, it gives CASPGGTEAFF.

The chain links TRBV4-2 to TRBJ2-1, with TRBD2 identical over 8 bases. V was pared by 1 base and J by 9 bases, with 8 bases of the junction left unmatched. CDR1 is LGHNA, CDR2 YNFKEQ, per germline. The CDR3 covers 15 residues. The CDR3 DNA is TGTGCCAGCAGCCAAGCGGGACTAGGTTCCACTGAGCAGTTCTTC. It encodes CASSQAGLGSTEQFF.

The chain has TRBV18 and TRBJ2-7, with a possible D match to TRBD1 (5 bases). Trimming removed 2 bases at V and 0 bases at J, with 5 bases between. The CDR3 has 13 residues. Germline V gene data show CDR1 as KGHSH and CDR2 as LQKENI. CDR3 region: CASSPDSSYEQYF. The CDR3 DNA sequence: TGTGCCAGCTCACCAGACAGCTCCTACGAGCAGTACTTC.

The chain couples TRBV6-6 to TRBJ1-1; D gene ambiguous. The CDR3 runs to 16 residues. V dropped 5 bases and J dropped 4 bases, with 20 bases sitting between them. Germline loops: CDR1 MNHNY, CDR2 SVGAGI (reference sequence). CDR3 sequence (DNA): TGTGCCAGCAGTCAACTCCAACGGGATGGGGTCACTGAAGCTTTCTTT. It yields the protein CASSQLQRDGVTEAFF.

About this clone itself: Relative to the germline gene, one junction end is altered; a read error may explain this. The rearrangement uses TRBV5-1 and TRBJ2-6; D is possibly TRBD2 (7 bases). Germline loops: CDR1 SGHRS, CDR2 YFSETQ. The CDR3 covers 14 residues. This CDR3 reads CASSLEAGANGLTF. CDR3 DNA: TGCGCCAGCAGCCTGGAGGCGGGGGCCAACGGCCTGACTTTC.

In DNA, the CDR3 is TGCGCCAGCAGCTTGGATGGGGGGGGACGCAATCAGCCCCAGCATTTT. Protein sequence: CASSLDGGGRNQPQHF. This chain connects TRBV5-1 to TRBJ1-5; D is perhaps TRBD1 (5 bases). The CDR3 contains 16 residues. Per germline, CDR1 SGHRS and CDR2 YFSETQ. V dropped 0 bases and J dropped 2 bases, with 12 bases sitting between them.

The chain joins TRBV6-5 to TRBJ2-7, with D possibly matching TRBD2 (6 bases). Germline CDR1 is MNHEY and CDR2 is SVGAGI. V gave up 0 bases and J gave up 3 bases, with 6 bases separating them. The CDR3 sequence is 13 residues long. CDR3 nucleotide sequence: TGTGCCAGCAGTTACTCGGAGGGCTACGAGCAGTACGTC. It yields the protein CASSYSEGYEQYV.

The chain has TRBV5-1 and TRBJ2-3, with a tentative D call TRBD2 (5 bases). The germline CDR1 and CDR2 sequences are SGHRS and YFSETQ. The CDR3 consists of 13 residues. V was pared by 7 bases and J by 5 bases, with 14 bases between. CDR3 sequence (DNA): TGCGCCAGCGCTCGAGGGCCGGGAGATACGCAGTATTTT. This codes for CASARGPGDTQYF.

The rearrangement links TRBV6-5 to TRBJ2-7; 12 nucleotides align to TRBD1. V lost 9 bases and J lost 3; bases outside the gene matches: 9. Germline assignment: CDR1 MNHEY and CDR2 SVGAGI. CDR3 length equals 15 residues. CDR3 residues: CASLGGTGGIYEQYF. The CDR3 region has the DNA TGTGCCAGTCTCGGAGGGACAGGGGGCATCTACGAGCAGTACTTC.

The chain carries TRBV6-4 and TRBJ2-6; 9 nucleotides match TRBD1. The CDR3 is 17 amino acids. J lost 1 base, V lost 9 bases, and 10 bases had no gene match. Germline assignment: CDR1 MRHNA and CDR2 SNTAGT. CDR3 sequence reads: CASLVRQGVSGANVLTF. CDR3 nucleotides: TGTGCCAGTCTCGTCCGACAGGGGGTTTCTGGGGCCAACGTCCTGACTTTC.

The chain carries TRBV30 and TRBJ2-7, with TRBD2 matching over 11 bases. The length of the CDR3 is 13 residues. CDR1 and CDR2 (germline): GTSNPN, SVGIG (reference sequence). J gave up 1 base and V 4 bases, and 0 bases lay outside the gene matches. The CDR3 region has the DNA TGTGCCTGGACTAGCGGGAGGTCCTACGAGCAGTACTTC. It specifies CAWTSGRSYEQYF.

This sequence joins TRBV19 and TRBJ1-5; 7 bases align to TRBD1. The CDR3 totals 14 residues. Per germline, CDR1 LNHDA and CDR2 SQIVND (reference sequence). The junction had 8 bases not matched to a gene; V was cut back by 7 bases and J by 5 bases. CDR3 in amino acids: CASNIGQAYQPQHF. In nucleotides, the CDR3 is TGTGCCAGTAATATTGGACAGGCCTATCAGCCCCAGCATTTT.

This clone has only one observation. The chain combines TRBV5-1 with TRBJ2-3; D is uncertain. Germline CDR1 is SGHRS and CDR2 is YFSETQ. The CDR3 runs to 17 residues. The V end was cut by 3 bases, the J end by 0 bases, with 17 bases between. CDR3 in DNA: TGCGCCAGCAGCTCCCTACCGACTGGAACTAGCACAGATACGCAGTATTTT. This sequence encodes CASSSLPTGTSTDTQYF.

The CDR3 here is CASSSTGFVTEAFF. CDR3 sequence (DNA): TGTGCCAGCAGCTCGACAGGGTTCGTCACTGAAGCTTTCTTT. The V call is TRBV7-2, the J call TRBJ1-1; 7 nucleotides match TRBD1. J was trimmed by 4 bases and V by 4 bases; bases with no gene match: 6. Germline V gene data show CDR1 as SGHTA and CDR2 as FQGNSA. The CDR3 length is 14 residues.